This T cell receptor beta chain is drawn from a study of T cell responses to AZD1222 COVID-19 vaccine. The method was immunoSEQ multiplex PCR; TCRdb's version includes in-frame clones alone and lacks a portion of them. The sample has tens of thousands of clones, about 85% seen once. The CDR3 length is 14 residues. The germline CDR1 and CDR2 sequences are MNHEY and SVGAGI. J lost 1 base, V lost 8 bases, and 4 bases had no gene match. The specimen comprised peripheral blood, sampled on day 0 of AZD1222 vaccination. This rearrangement joins TRBV6-5 to TRBJ2-2; 7 nucleotides line up with TRBD1. This sequence originates from an adult in good health. The CDR3 is CASGTALNTGELFF. CDR3 nucleotide sequence: TGTGCCAGCGGGACAGCGCTGAACACCGGGGAGCTGTTTTTT.